In its sample, the clone carrying this T cell receptor (beta chain) was seen many times. The CDR3 spans 12 residues. The germline V gene has CDR1 MDHEN and CDR2 SYDVKM. J lost 7 bases, V lost 4 bases, and 1 base had no gene match. The data were obtained in a study of low-dose radiotherapy and immunotherapy resistance in tumors. Documented time point: before trial treatment. Gene-specific TRAV and TRBV primers were used for first-strand cDNA, covering alpha and beta chains. A roughly 20-cycle PCR with a constant-region primer and V-primer adapter amplified TCRs. TCRdb passed the reads through MiXCR, listing each CDR3 protein once. This table holds fewer than 95,000 distinct CDR3 sequences, more than 8.5% found once.

The TCR comes from a male donor with prostate cancer. Material: PBMCs, obtained before treatment. The rearrangement uses TRBV28 and TRBJ1-2; TRBD1 matches at 9 bases. CDR3 loop: CASSWTGAGYTF. Written as DNA, the CDR3 is TGTGCCAGCAGTTGGACAGGGGCTGGCTACACCTTC.